The 21 T cell receptor beta chains listed next were all sequenced from one sample in a study of metastatic and nonmetastatic thyroid tumors. TCRdb reanalyzed the PCR reads via MiXCR. The data hold 43,000 or so clones, with about 15% observed a single time. Thyroid surgery was performed in patients who had received no treatment beforehand. Sequenced sample: blood. The origin of the receptors is a female donor with papillary thyroid cancer or a benign thyroid nodule (not recorded which). Some clones in this sample may be carry-over from other donors' samples.

This clone was detected only a few times. V is TRBV28 and J is TRBJ2-1; no reliable D call. Trimming took off 3 bases at V and 0 bases at J, with 12 bases between the two ends. The germline V gene encodes CDR1 MDHEN and CDR2 SYDVKM. This CDR3 has 16 amino acids. Here the CDR3 reads CASSFYKPSSYNEQFF. In DNA form, the CDR3 reads TGTGCCAGCAGTTTCTACAAACCGAGCTCCTACAATGAGCAGTTCTTC.

Only a few counts were recorded for this clone. The junction does not match germline at one end; this may be a read error. The V and J genes are TRBV18 and TRBJ2-1, with a possible D match to TRBD2 (5 bases). Germline V CDR1 and CDR2: KGHSH, LQKENI. The CDR3 spans 17 residues. CDR3 sequence (DNA): TGTGCCAGCTCACCAAGTAGAGCGGAGAGCTCCTACAGTGAGCAGTTCTTC. As protein: CASSPSRAESSYSEQFF.

In its sample, this clone was seen many times. The chain is built from TRBV2 and TRBJ2-2; 10 positions match TRBD1. CDR1 is SNHLY, CDR2 FYNNEI, per germline. V was clipped by 7 bases and J by 4 bases; unmatched bases: 6. The CDR3 has 15 residues. CDR3 sequence (DNA): TGTGCCAGCAAATCGGACAGGGGGGCCACCGGGGAGCTGTTTTTT. This gives the protein CASKSDRGATGELFF.

This clone was seen at least ten times. CDR3 in amino acids: CASSVKDVLNYGYTF. CDR3 nucleotides: TGTGCCAGCAGCGTGAAGGACGTACTGAACTATGGCTACACCTTC. The genes are TRBV9 and TRBJ1-2; D is uncertain. The CDR3 sequence is 15 residues long. Germline loops: CDR1 SGDLS, CDR2 YYNGEE. The germline V and J ends were trimmed by 2 bases and 2 bases, with 13 bases remaining between them. The entire variable domain, with the rest obtained from reference TRBV9 and TRBJ1-2, is as follows: DSGVTQTPKHLITATGQRVTLRCSPRSGDLSVYWYQQSLDQGLQFLIQYYNGEERAKGNILERFSAQQFPDLHSELNLSSLELGDSALYFCASSVKDVLNYGYTFGSGTRLTVV.

This clone was seen a handful of times. V is TRBV6-2 or TRBV6-3 and J is TRBJ1-6; maybe TRBD1 (5 bases). Germline CDR1 and CDR2: MNHEY and SVGEGT. CDR3 length: 15 amino acids. Trimming pared 2 bases from V and 11 bases from J, leaving 16 bases between. CDR3 DNA: TGTGCCAGCAGTTACCTCGGGCACGGGGGGGCACCCCTCCACTTT. Its translation: CASSYLGHGGAPLHF.

At least ten counts were recorded for this clone. The chain is built from TRBV6-1 and TRBJ1-1, with D possibly TRBD1 on 5 matching bases. The CDR3 length is 13 residues. Trimming pared 6 bases from V and 5 bases from J, leaving 13 bases between. Germline V gives CDR1 MNHNS, CDR2 SASEGT. The CDR3 is CASSLGTWTEAFF. Written as DNA, the CDR3 is TGTGCCAGCAGCCTCGGGACCTGGACTGAAGCTTTCTTT.

This clone has at least ten counts. This may be a read error: a much more frequent sequence differs by one nucleotide. Other DNA sequences in this sample translate to the same CDR3. V is TRBV2 and J is TRBJ2-7, with 8 bases identical to TRBD1. Germline CDR1 reads SNHLY; CDR2 reads FYNNEI. The junction had 7 bases not matched to a gene; V was cut back by 7 bases and J by 2 bases. This CDR3 contains 14 residues. CDR3 bases: TGTGCCAGCAACTCGGGACAGGAGACCTACGAGCAGTACTTC. This translates into CASNSGQETYEQYF.

The chain recombines TRBV30 with TRBJ2-7; D possibly corresponds to TRBD1 (6 bases). V was trimmed by 0 bases and J by 7 bases, leaving 13 bases between them. From germline, CDR1 is GTSNPN and CDR2 SVGIG (reference sequence). The CDR3 is made up of 13 amino acids. The CDR3 DNA is TGTGCCTGGAGTGTAGTCAGGGGCAGGGAGCAGTACTTC. It encodes CAWSVVRGREQYF.

By its share, this clone is medium-sized. The chain joins TRBV6-1 to TRBJ2-3; D is uncertain. The CDR3 has 12 residues. Germline V gene sequence: CDR1 MNHNS, CDR2 SASEGT. Trimming stripped 8 bases from V and 0 bases from J, with 6 bases between. The CDR3 bases are TGTGCCAGCCGCGCGAGCACAGATACGCAGTATTTT. It yields the protein CASRASTDTQYF.

This clone has more than one count but fewer than ten. The gene calls are TRBV11-2 and TRBJ2-3, with D uncertain. The germline V gene encodes CDR1 SGHAT and CDR2 FQNNGV. The CDR3 has 14 residues. Deletions cut 3 bases from V and 0 bases from J, with 7 bases between. The CDR3 spells CASSLVGSTDTQYF. The DNA for the CDR3 is TGTGCCAGCAGCTTGGTGGGGAGCACAGATACGCAGTATTTT.

This clone has a count of ten or more. CDR3 DNA: TGTGCCAGCAGTTTCATCAGGGACCATACGCAGTATTTT. This translates into CASSFIRDHTQYF. This chain uses TRBV6-1 with TRBJ2-3; D possibly uses TRBD1 or TRBD2 (5 bases each). Trimming pared 5 bases from V and 7 bases from J, leaving 13 bases between. There are 13 residues in the CDR3. In germline, CDR1 is MNHNS, CDR2 SASEGT.

This clone appeared many times. This sequence joins TRBV14 and TRBJ2-5; tentative D call: TRBD1 (6 bases). The CDR3 covers 13 residues. The V end was cut by 4 bases, the J end by 4 bases, with 10 bases between. Germline CDR1 and CDR2: SGHDN and FVKESK. The CDR3: CASSRQVLETQYF. CDR3 in DNA: TGTGCCAGCAGCCGACAGGTACTAGAGACCCAGTACTTC.

To note about this clone: A read error may explain this, as a much larger clone is one base away. The J gene is TRBJ1-4, the V gene TRBV4-2; D gene unclear. Trimming stripped 5 bases from V and 5 bases from J, with 15 bases between. CDR1 is LGHNA and CDR2 is YNFKEQ in the germline V gene. The CDR3 spans 15 residues. Here the CDR3 reads CASSSRRGDNEKLFF. In DNA form, the CDR3 reads TGTGCCAGCAGCTCTAGACGGGGTGACAATGAAAAACTGTTTTTT.

This clone was seen repeatedly, ten times or more. The J gene is TRBJ2-1, the V gene TRBV29-1; D unclear. Germline V gives CDR1 SQVTM, CDR2 ANQGSEA. The ends were cut back, 4 bases at V and 6 bases at J, with 7 bases in the middle. The length of the CDR3 is 11 residues. The CDR3 coding sequence is TGCAGCGTTGGGTGGGGCAATGAGCAGTTCTTC. This gives the protein CSVGWGNEQFF.

This clone was seen repeatedly, ten times or more. V gene TRBV9 combines with J gene TRBJ2-1; possibly TRBD1 for D (5 bases). Trimming pared 3 bases from V and 8 bases from J, leaving 18 bases between. Germline V CDR1 and CDR2: SGDLS, YYNGEE. The CDR3 length is 15 residues. The CDR3 DNA follows: TGTGCCAGCAGCGCCCTGGGGCAGGGTGGCGATGAGCAGTTCTTC. Translation: CASSALGQGGDEQFF.

In this sample, this clone turned up a few times. CDR3 nucleotides: TGTGCCTGGAGTAGGGACAGCTCTGGAAACACCATATATTTT. This sequence encodes CAWSRDSSGNTIYF. The chain joins TRBV30 to TRBJ1-3, with TRBD1 matching 7 bases. This CDR3 comprises 14 residues. CDR1 and CDR2 from the germline V gene are GTSNPN and SVGIG (reference sequence). After removal of 2 bases from V and 0 bases from J, the junction contained 1 base not matched to a gene.

About this clone: A read error may be the cause here, since a much bigger clone is one base away. The same CDR3 is also encoded by other DNA sequences in this sample. The CDR3 spells CASSVALTGPWTDTQYF. In nucleotides, the CDR3 is TGTGCCAGCAGCGTAGCCCTGACAGGTCCTTGGACAGATACGCAGTATTTT. This chain links TRBV9 with TRBJ2-3; D may be TRBD1 (6 bases). CDR1 and CDR2 from the germline V gene are SGDLS and YYNGEE. Trimming removed 0 bases at V and 3 bases at J, with 17 bases between. The CDR3 has 17 residues.

The gene calls are TRBV19 and TRBJ1-2; D is unclear. Trimming shortened V by 6 bases and J by 5 bases, and 10 bases separated the two germline ends. Looked up from germline, CDR1 is LNHDA and CDR2 is SQIVND (reference sequence). CDR3 length: 12 amino acids. The CDR3 sequence is CASRTGVYGYTF. The CDR3, as DNA: TGTGCCAGTAGAACCGGGGTATATGGCTACACCTTC.

In its sample, this clone was seen many times. The rearrangement links TRBV4-2 to TRBJ2-5; perhaps TRBD2 as D (5 bases). Trimming took off 1 base at V and 7 bases at J, with 13 bases between the two ends. The CDR3 covers 14 residues. Germline V gene lookup returns CDR1 LGHNA and CDR2 YNFKEQ. The CDR3: CASSQGLIEGTQYF. DNA for the CDR3: TGTGCCAGCAGCCAAGGACTTATCGAGGGGACCCAGTACTTC.

This clone came up many times. The genes are TRBV24-1 and TRBJ2-3; 11 positions agree with TRBD1. The CDR3 contains 14 residues. The V gene end was trimmed by 10 bases and the J gene end by 4 bases; junction bases not matched to a gene: 6. The germline gives CDR1 KGHDR, CDR2 SFDVKD. The CDR3 region is CATGGQGDPDTQYF. CDR3 nucleotide sequence: TGTGCCACTGGGGGACAGGGGGATCCAGATACGCAGTATTTT.

The J gene is TRBJ2-5, the V gene TRBV5-1; tentative D call: TRBD2 (5 bases). V was cut by 1 base and J by 1 base, with 8 bases left in between. Per germline, CDR1 SGHRS and CDR2 YFSETQ. This CDR3 comprises 14 residues. This chain's CDR3 is CASSLRGSQETQYF. CDR3 coding DNA: TGCGCCAGCAGCTTGCGGGGTTCCCAAGAGACCCAGTACTTC.